The 21 T cell receptor beta chains below come from one sample, sequenced in a study of blood T cell repertoires in COVID-19. TCRdb's copy holds only in-frame clones and misses some; the assay was immunoSEQ multiplex PCR. The data contain fewer than 60,000 clones, around nine tenths of them seen just once; the ten biggest clones take up approximately 6%. Material: peripheral blood. These receptors were collected from an older woman with COVID-19, enrolled during active disease.

The chain carries TRBV7-2 and TRBJ2-1, with TRBD2 identical over 9 bases. The CDR3 runs 15 residues. Unmatched junction bases numbered 4, after V lost 3 bases and J lost 4 bases. Germline V lookup: CDR1 SGHTA, CDR2 FQGNSA. CDR3 residues: CASSLAGGPYNEQFF. The CDR3 DNA reads as TGTGCCAGCAGCTTGGCGGGAGGGCCTTACAATGAGCAGTTCTTC.

J is TRBJ1-2 and V is TRBV15, with a weak D call TRBD1 (6 bases). The V gene lost 0 bases and the J gene lost 6 bases, with 8 bases spanning the gap. Germline values: CDR1 LNHNV, CDR2 YYDKDF (reference sequence). The CDR3 covers 13 residues. CDR3 sequence reads: CATSREKGDGYTF. The CDR3 region has the DNA TGTGCCACCAGCAGAGAGAAGGGGGATGGCTACACCTTC. The full variable domain, completed using reference TRBV15 and TRBJ1-2, is DAMVIQNPRYQVTQFGKPVTLSCSQTLNHNVMYWYQQKSSQAPKLLFHYYDKDFNNEADTPDNFQSRRPNTSFCFLDIRSPGLGDTAMYLCATSREKGDGYTFGSGTRLTVV.

The chain employs TRBV27 and TRBJ1-1; 10 bases map to TRBD1. This CDR3 is built from 17 residues. V lost 6 bases and J lost 1; bases outside the gene matches: 11. Germline CDR1 MNHEY, CDR2 SMNVEV (reference sequence). CDR3 residues: CASSFLPGTGANTEAFF. The CDR3 DNA follows: TGTGCCAGCAGCTTCCTGCCCGGGACAGGGGCGAACACTGAAGCTTTCTTT.

Remarks on this clone: Sequence at one end of the junction differs from germline and may be a read error. The V call is TRBV7-7, the J call TRBJ2-1; D possibly corresponds to TRBD1 (5 bases). In germline, CDR1 is SSHAT, CDR2 FNYEAQ (reference sequence). The CDR3 totals 13 residues. The CDR3 sequence is CASSLRRGGEQFF. CDR3 sequence (DNA): TGTGCTAGCAGCTTGCGTAGGGGCGGTGAGCAGTTCTTC.

This sequence joins TRBV19 and TRBJ1-4; 7 bases map to TRBD1. Looked up from germline, CDR1 is LNHDA and CDR2 is SQIVND (reference sequence). The V gene end was trimmed by 7 bases and the J gene end by 4 bases; junction bases not matched to a gene: 9. The CDR3 sequence is 15 residues long. The CDR3 nucleotides are TGTGCCAGTACCCCGACAGGGACCTATAATGAAAAACTGTTTTTT. Protein product: CASTPTGTYNEKLFF. The whole variable domain, filled in from reference TRBV19 and TRBJ1-4, reads DGGITQSPKYLFRKEGQNVTLSCEQNLNHDAMYWYRQDPGQGLRLIYYSQIVNDFQKGDIAEGYSVSREKKESFPLTVTSAQKNPTAFYLCASTPTGTYNEKLFFGSGTQLSVL.

This clone has just a few counts. This sequence joins TRBV9 and TRBJ2-1, with TRBD1 as a possible D gene (6 bases). The CDR3 contains 14 residues. V was cut by 7 bases and J by 7 bases, with 18 bases left in between. Germline loops: CDR1 SGDLS, CDR2 YYNGEE. CDR3 sequence: CASGQGHIGNEQFF. Written as DNA, the CDR3 is TGTGCCAGCGGGCAGGGGCATATAGGGAATGAGCAGTTCTTC. The whole variable domain, filled in from reference TRBV9 and TRBJ2-1, reads DSGVTQTPKHLITATGQRVTLRCSPRSGDLSVYWYQQSLDQGLQFLIQYYNGEERAKGNILERFSAQQFPDLHSELNLSSLELGDSALYFCASGQGHIGNEQFFGPGTRLTVL.

This rearrangement joins TRBV4-2 to TRBJ2-1; D perhaps matches TRBD1 (6 bases). Germline V gene lookup returns CDR1 LGHNA and CDR2 YNFKEQ. Trimming left V 0 bases short and J 10 bases short, with 16 bases between. The CDR3 has 15 amino acids. Here the CDR3 reads CASSQDQGPGTEQFF. The CDR3 region has the DNA TGTGCCAGCAGCCAAGATCAAGGACCCGGGACAGAGCAGTTCTTC.

The chain recombines TRBV7-9 with TRBJ2-7, with TRBD2 matching 7 bases. Unmatched junction bases numbered 5, after V lost 1 base and J lost 5 bases. Germline V gives CDR1 SEHNR, CDR2 FQNEAQ (reference sequence). This CDR3 spans 14 amino acids. The CDR3, as DNA: TGTGCCAGCAGCTTAGGCGGGGGTTTGCACGAGCAGTACTTC. Its protein product is CASSLGGGLHEQYF.

The gene calls are TRBV11-3 and TRBJ2-1, with a tentative D call TRBD2 (6 bases). The CDR3 sequence is 15 residues long. The V gene's germline CDR1 is SGHNT and CDR2 YENEEA. The V end was cut by 1 base, the J end by 2 bases, with 9 bases between. This chain's CDR3 is CASSLGGVTYNEQFF. The CDR3, as DNA: TGTGCCAGCAGCTTAGGGGGGGTCACCTACAATGAGCAGTTCTTC.

The chain couples TRBV9 to TRBJ2-3, with TRBD2 identical over 9 bases. Germline lookup yields CDR1 SGDLS and CDR2 YYNGEE. J lost 4 bases, V lost 5 bases, and 11 bases had no gene match. The CDR3 length is 16 residues. The CDR3 region is CASSSSLREGPDTQYF. In nucleotides, the CDR3 is TGTGCCAGCAGTAGTAGCTTGCGGGAGGGCCCAGATACGCAGTATTTT. Full variable domain (rest looked up from reference TRBV9 and TRBJ2-3): DSGVTQTPKHLITATGQRVTLRCSPRSGDLSVYWYQQSLDQGLQFLIQYYNGEERAKGNILERFSAQQFPDLHSELNLSSLELGDSALYFCASSSSLREGPDTQYFGPGTRLTVL.

The J gene is TRBJ2-7, the V gene TRBV13; 7 bases are shared with TRBD2. This CDR3 spans 15 amino acids. CDR1 PRHDT and CDR2 FYEKMQ come from the germline V gene (reference sequence). V lost 4 bases and J lost 0; bases outside the gene matches: 6. The CDR3 loop is CASSSLAVSSYEQYF. In nucleotides, the CDR3 is TGTGCCAGCAGCTCCCTAGCGGTTAGCTCCTACGAGCAGTACTTC.

The chain links TRBV9 to TRBJ1-1; D not certain. V lost 2 bases to trimming and J lost 0 bases, with 11 bases between them. Germline CDR1 and CDR2: SGDLS and YYNGEE. This CDR3 comprises 15 residues. The CDR3 DNA reads as TGTGCCAGCAGCGTCAGAGGCACGTTGAACACTGAAGCTTTCTTT. Translating gives CASSVRGTLNTEAFF.

The chain employs TRBV6-5 and TRBJ2-3; D possibly corresponds to TRBD1 (6 bases). Germline V gives CDR1 MNHEY, CDR2 SVGAGI. The length of the CDR3 is 15 residues. Trimming took off 6 bases at V and 3 bases at J, with 16 bases between the two ends. The chain's CDR3 is CASRSTGIATDTQYF. The DNA of the CDR3 is TGTGCCAGCAGATCTACAGGGATTGCAACAGATACGCAGTATTTT.

This chain uses TRBV9 with TRBJ2-7; the D gene is possibly TRBD1 (6 bases). V was shortened by 3 bases and J by 6 bases, with 13 bases between the two germline ends. CDR1 is SGDLS and CDR2 is YYNGEE in the germline V gene. The CDR3 totals 13 residues. CDR3 region: CASSGTGLGEQYF. The CDR3 nucleotides read TGTGCCAGCAGCGGTACAGGGCTGGGCGAGCAGTACTTC. The full variable domain, completed using reference TRBV9 and TRBJ2-7, is DSGVTQTPKHLITATGQRVTLRCSPRSGDLSVYWYQQSLDQGLQFLIQYYNGEERAKGNILERFSAQQFPDLHSELNLSSLELGDSALYFCASSGTGLGEQYFGPGTRLTVT.

The V call is TRBV27, the J call TRBJ1-2; TRBD1 might be the D (6 bases). Germline CDR1 MNHEY, CDR2 SMNVEV (reference sequence). This CDR3 has 19 amino acids. The V gene lost 5 bases and the J gene lost 1 base, with 26 bases spanning the gap. The CDR3 DNA reads as TGTGCCAGCAGTATGTCGGCGGGGGACACGGTTCCCTTTAACTATGGCTACACCTTC. Its protein product is CASSMSAGDTVPFNYGYTF.

This chain joins TRBV15 and TRBJ2-7; 7 bases match TRBD1. This CDR3 region has 14 residues. With 1 base clipped from V and 3 bases from J, the junction kept 3 bases outside the gene matches. The germline V gene has CDR1 LNHNV and CDR2 YYDKDF (reference sequence). The DNA for the CDR3 is TGTGCCACCAGCAGAGGACAGGGAGTCTACGAGCAGTACTTC. Translated, it gives CATSRGQGVYEQYF.

The chain recombines TRBV7-9 with TRBJ2-2; perhaps TRBD2 as D (5 bases). CDR1 is SEHNR, CDR2 FQNEAQ, per germline (reference sequence). The V end lost 2 bases, the J end lost 4 bases, and 8 bases lay between the germline ends. CDR3 size: 14 residues. The CDR3 sequence is CASSLYSGTGELFF. The CDR3 bases are TGTGCCAGCAGCTTATACAGCGGCACCGGGGAGCTGTTTTTT.

The chain links TRBV7-8 to TRBJ2-7; 8 bases match TRBD2. V shed 5 bases and J 2 bases; nucleotides not matched to a gene: 5. There are 14 residues in the CDR3. Germline V gene sequence: CDR1 SGHVS, CDR2 FQNEAQ. The CDR3 DNA is TGTGCCAGCAGCGTTAGGCGGGGGGCCTACGAGCAGTACTTC. The encoded protein is CASSVRRGAYEQYF. The full variable domain, rest sourced from reference TRBV7-8 and TRBJ2-7, is GAGVSQSPRYKVAKRGQDVALRCDPISGHVSLFWYQQALGQGPEFLTYFQNEAQLDKSGLPSDRFFAERPEGSVSTLKIQRTQQEDSAVYLCASSVRRGAYEQYFGPGTRLTVT.

The J gene is TRBJ1-1, the V gene TRBV6-5, with 8 nucleotides matching TRBD1. Germline V CDR1 and CDR2: MNHEY, SVGAGI. The J segment lost 3 bases and the V segment lost 5 bases, leaving 2 bases of the junction unmatched. The CDR3 length is 13 residues. The CDR3 sequence: CASSQGADTEAFF. In nucleotides, the CDR3 is TGTGCCAGCAGTCAGGGGGCAGACACTGAAGCTTTCTTT.

The genes are TRBV6-5 and TRBJ1-1; D is ambiguous. Germline CDR1 and CDR2: MNHEY and SVGAGI. Trimming pared 6 bases from V and 0 bases from J, leaving 8 bases between. This CDR3 has 13 residues. The CDR3 reads CASRKNLNTEAFF. CDR3 nucleotides: TGTGCCAGCAGGAAGAACTTGAACACTGAAGCTTTCTTT.

This chain uses TRBV6-2 or TRBV6-3 with TRBJ2-6; D is perhaps TRBD2 (6 bases). Germline V gene sequence: CDR1 MNHEY, CDR2 SVGEGT. V was shortened by 6 bases and J by 5 bases, with 20 bases between the two germline ends. The CDR3 spans 17 residues. The CDR3 nucleotides are TGTGCCAGCAGCCCACGACCGGGACTTCCTAGGGCCAACGTCCTGACTTTC. Translation: CASSPRPGLPRANVLTF.